These 25 T cell receptor beta chains came from one sample sequenced in a study of patients and donors after allogeneic stem cell transplantation. TCRdb ran MiXCR on the RT-PCR reads and lists one entry per CDR3 protein. The sample lists some 880,000 distinct CDR3 sequences, about a sixth occurring once. The source material was blood, either unsorted or a sorted T cell fraction (not recorded which). The source is a human donor who was either an allogeneic HSCT recipient or a stem cell or donor lymphocyte infusion donor (not recorded which). It is not recorded whose cells these are; they may come from a transplant donor.

This clonotype was found a few times. The chain recombines TRBV7-2 with TRBJ1-5; D is ambiguous. V lost 2 bases and J lost 7, with 12 bases in between. CDR1 is SGHTA, CDR2 FQGNSA, per germline. This CDR3 has 14 amino acids. DNA for the CDR3: TGTGCCAGCAGCTTATACGGGGAGGGACAGCCCCAGCATTTT. It translates to CASSLYGEGQPQHF.

The chain uses TRBV4-1 and TRBJ2-7; D is ambiguous. The CDR3 has 12 residues. Germline V gene lookup returns CDR1 MGHRA and CDR2 YSYEKL. V lost 4 bases and J lost 7, with 11 bases in between. CDR3 sequence: CASSRLAGEQYF. The CDR3 nucleotides are TGCGCCAGCAGCCGCCTGGCCGGGGAGCAGTACTTC.

Here the CDR3 reads CASSPLSGGGGGYTF. The CDR3 nucleotides read TGTGCCAGCAGCCCATTATCGGGAGGTGGAGGTGGCTACACCTTC. This chain links TRBV5-6 with TRBJ1-2; D unresolved. This CDR3 contains 15 residues. Germline V gives CDR1 SGHDT, CDR2 YYEEEE. V was clipped by 4 bases and J by 7 bases, with 20 bases between them.

This clonotype was found a few times. This chain uses TRBV6-4 with TRBJ2-2; D call uncertain. The CDR3 spans 15 residues. CDR1 and CDR2 from the germline V gene are MRHNA and SNTAGT. V was pared by 7 bases and J by 2 bases, with 14 bases between. This chain's CDR3 is CASTDDAENTGELFF. For the CDR3, the DNA is TGTGCCAGCACTGATGACGCGGAAAACACCGGGGAGCTGTTTTTT.

The chain joins TRBV5-5 to TRBJ2-6; D is undetermined. The CDR3 contains 17 residues. CDR1 and CDR2 from the germline V gene are SGHKS and YYEKEE (reference sequence). V dropped 4 bases and J dropped 0 bases, with 14 bases sitting between them. The CDR3 DNA reads TGTGCCAGCAGCCCCACTCACAGTTCCTCTGGGGCCAACGTCCTGACTTTC. Residues: CASSPTHSSSGANVLTF.

In its sample, this clonotype was seen many times. The rearrangement joins TRBV29-1 to TRBJ2-3, with 8 bases aligning to TRBD2. Unmatched junction bases numbered 12, after V lost 4 bases and J lost 3 bases. Germline V gene lookup returns CDR1 SQVTM and CDR2 ANQGSEA. The CDR3 is made up of 16 amino acids. The CDR3 DNA is TGCAGCGTTGTGGCGGGAGGCTCCTTTGGTACAGATACGCAGTATTTT. Translated: CSVVAGGSFGTDTQYF.

The rearrangement joins TRBV20-1 to TRBJ2-7, with 8 bases identical to TRBD2. CDR1 is DFQATT, CDR2 SNEGSKA, per germline (reference sequence). The CDR3 is 15 residues long. The trim removed 4 bases at V and 3 bases at J, leaving 11 bases unmatched. CDR3 bases: TGCAGTGCTACAGAACTGGGACTAGTTATCTACGAGCAGTACTTC. The encoded protein is CSATELGLVIYEQYF.

This clonotype was observed a few times. The chain joins TRBV28 to TRBJ1-6; possible D gene TRBD1, 6 bases. The CDR3 contains 15 residues. Trimming removed 7 bases from V and 5 bases from J, with 15 bases in between. Germline CDR1 and CDR2: MDHEN and SYDVKM. The CDR3 here is CASKGGGLNNSPLHF. The CDR3 nucleotides are TGTGCCAGCAAAGGGGGAGGATTAAATAATTCACCCCTCCACTTT.

This clonotype was picked up a small number of times. The CDR3 here is CSAESGRNEQFF. DNA for the CDR3: TGCAGTGCGGAGAGCGGGAGAAATGAGCAGTTCTTC. V gene TRBV20-1 combines with J gene TRBJ2-1; 8 nucleotides line up with TRBD2. The CDR3 length is 12 residues. The V gene end was trimmed by 6 bases and the J gene end by 7 bases; junction bases not matched to a gene: 5. Germline V gene data show CDR1 as DFQATT and CDR2 as SNEGSKA (reference sequence).

This clonotype has only a few counts. This chain uses TRBV12-3 or TRBV12-4 with TRBJ1-2, with D possibly TRBD1 on 6 matching bases. V was cut by 6 bases and J by 4 bases, with 21 bases left in between. This CDR3 is 16 amino acids long. Written as DNA, the CDR3 is TGTGCCAGCAGCCTTCTGGGGGGCTTCAGGACCTATGGCTACACCTTC. Translated, it gives CASSLLGGFRTYGYTF.

The chain employs TRBV6-5 and TRBJ1-6; the match to TRBD1 covers 10 bases. This CDR3 is 16 amino acids long. V lost 2 bases and J lost 6; bases outside the gene matches: 4. Germline V gives CDR1 MNHEY, CDR2 SVGAGI. CDR3 amino acids: CASSYDRGRVNSPLHF. The CDR3 DNA reads as TGTGCCAGCAGTTACGACAGGGGGCGCGTTAATTCACCCCTCCACTTT.

The chain combines TRBV7-9 with TRBJ2-1; D is possibly TRBD2 (5 bases). The CDR3 runs to 15 residues. The ends were cut back, 6 bases at V and 4 bases at J, with 16 bases in the middle. In germline, CDR1 is SEHNR, CDR2 FQNEAQ (reference sequence). The CDR3 is CASSFTSGGYNEQFF. The CDR3 nucleotides read TGTGCCAGCAGTTTCACAAGCGGAGGATACAATGAGCAGTTCTTC.

This clonotype was picked up one time. V is TRBV6-2 or TRBV6-3 and J is TRBJ2-1, with 9 bases identical to TRBD2. The CDR3 loop spans 14 amino acids. Germline trimming cut 8 bases from V and 9 bases from J; bases unmatched to any gene: 11. Per the germline V gene, CDR1 is MNHEY and CDR2 is SVGEGT. The CDR3 here is CASGVERGAAEQFF. As DNA, the CDR3 is TGTGCCAGCGGGGTGGAGCGGGGGGCGGCTGAGCAGTTCTTC.

This clonotype was counted many times. The V gene is TRBV10-3, the J gene TRBJ2-3; 12 nucleotides line up with TRBD2. The germline gives CDR1 ENHRY, CDR2 SYGVKD. This CDR3 is built from 14 residues. The ends lost 10 bases at V and 2 bases at J; junction bases unmatched: 4. CDR3 sequence reads: CATRTSGTTDTQYF. The CDR3 region has the DNA TGTGCCACACGGACTAGCGGGACCACAGATACGCAGTATTTT.

In its sample, this clonotype was seen a few times. The V gene is TRBV7-9, the J gene TRBJ1-2, with D unresolved. CDR1 SEHNR and CDR2 FQNEAQ come from the germline V gene (reference sequence). V shed 2 bases and J shed 4 bases, with 17 bases lying between them. This CDR3 contains 16 residues. CDR3 loop: CASSLTEADTLYGYTF. The CDR3 nucleotides read TGTGCCAGCAGCTTAACAGAAGCCGATACTCTCTATGGCTACACCTTC.

V and J are TRBV11-3 and TRBJ2-3, with D perhaps matching TRBD1 or TRBD2 (5 bases each). Germline CDR1 and CDR2: SGHNT and YENEEA. The CDR3 is made up of 15 amino acids. With 1 base removed from V and 2 bases from J, the gap between germline ends came to 10 bases. The DNA of the CDR3 is TGTGCCAGCAGCTTAGGGGGACGAAACACAGATACGCAGTATTTT. Protein product: CASSLGGRNTDTQYF. The whole variable domain, filled in from reference TRBV11-3 and TRBJ2-3, reads EAGVVQSPRYKIIEKKQPVAFWCNPISGHNTLYWYLQNLGQGPELLIRYENEEAVDDSQLPKDRFSAERLKGVDSTLKIQPAELGDSAVYLCASSLGGRNTDTQYFGPGTRLTVL.

This CDR3 reads CASSYSGPSYEQYF. CDR3 nucleotides: TGTGCCAGCAGTTACAGCGGGCCCTCCTACGAGCAGTACTTC. The genes are TRBV6-5 and TRBJ2-7, with D perhaps matching TRBD2 (6 bases). The length of the CDR3 is 14 residues. CDR1 is MNHEY, CDR2 SVGAGI, per germline. Trimming stripped 2 bases from V and 0 bases from J, with 8 bases between.

V usage is TRBV5-1 and J usage is TRBJ1-1; weak D call: TRBD1 (6 bases). This CDR3 has 14 amino acids. Germline-derived CDR1 and CDR2 are SGHRS and YFSETQ. V lost 4 bases, J lost 3 bases, and 13 bases lay in between. The CDR3 DNA sequence: TGCGCCAGCAGCCACAGGGATGAGGACACTGAAGCTTTCTTT. As protein: CASSHRDEDTEAFF.

The rearrangement links TRBV2 to TRBJ2-7, with D possibly TRBD1 on 6 matching bases. This CDR3 has 15 amino acids. Trimming took off 9 bases at V and 7 bases at J, with 25 bases between the two ends. Germline V gene data show CDR1 as SNHLY and CDR2 as FYNNEI. The CDR3 loop is CASRPRQSSRGEQYF. For the CDR3, the DNA is TGTGCCAGTCGCCCTAGACAGTCCTCGAGGGGGGAGCAGTACTTC.

The genes are TRBV20-1 and TRBJ1-1; D is perhaps TRBD1 (5 bases). Germline V CDR1 and CDR2: DFQATT, SNEGSKA (reference sequence). This CDR3 spans 16 amino acids. V lost 5 bases and J 2 bases, leaving 21 bases between the germline ends. The CDR3, as DNA: TGCAGTGCTCCCGGGAGGGGACGCAAGATTAACACTGAAGCTTTCTTT. Its translation is CSAPGRGRKINTEAFF.

This rearrangement joins TRBV3-1 to TRBJ1-5; D gene ambiguous. Germline V lookup: CDR1 LGHDT, CDR2 YNNKEL (reference sequence). CDR3 length: 15 amino acids. V dropped 2 bases and J dropped 3 bases, with 11 bases sitting between them. CDR3 sequence (DNA): TGTGCCAGCAGCCAACAACTGGATATCAATCAGCCCCAGCATTTT. Translating it yields CASSQQLDINQPQHF. Full variable domain (rest looked up from reference TRBV3-1 and TRBJ1-5): DTAVSQTPKYLVTQMGNDKSIKCEQNLGHDTMYWYKQDSKKFLKIMFSYNNKELIINETVPNRFSPKSPDKAHLNLHINSLELGDSAVYFCASSQQLDINQPQHFGDGTRLSIL.

The rearrangement links TRBV20-1 to TRBJ2-3; 7 bases fit TRBD2. This CDR3 is built from 12 residues. Unmatched junction bases numbered 1, after V lost 3 bases and J lost 4 bases. Germline V gene lookup returns CDR1 DFQATT and CDR2 SNEGSKA (reference sequence). In nucleotides, the CDR3 is TGCAGTGCTAGTGCGGGGGCAGATACGCAGTATTTT. This gives the protein CSASAGADTQYF.

The CDR3 DNA is TGTGCCAGCAGTTACGAGGGGATGGGCCTGGGTGGCTACACCTTC. Its translation is CASSYEGMGLGGYTF. The rearrangement joins TRBV6-5 to TRBJ1-2, with D perhaps TRBD1 (5 bases). This CDR3 spans 15 amino acids. Trimming stripped 2 bases from V and 7 bases from J, with 17 bases between. Germline assignment: CDR1 MNHEY and CDR2 SVGAGI.

This clonotype has only a few counts. The chain uses TRBV6-2 or TRBV6-3 and TRBJ2-1; D not certain. This CDR3 has 14 amino acids. Germline CDR1 and CDR2: MNHEY and SVGEGT. Trimming cost V 2 bases and J 10 bases, with 15 bases left between them. The CDR3, as DNA: TGTGCCAGCAGTTACCCCCGACTGGCCCGGGAGCAGTTCTTC. Its protein is CASSYPRLAREQFF.

There are a few counts of this clonotype. The chain recombines TRBV12-3 or TRBV12-4 with TRBJ2-3; perhaps TRBD2 as D (7 bases). Trimming pared 8 bases from V and 13 bases from J, leaving 22 bases between. The CDR3 sequence is 13 residues long. CDR3 sequence reads: CASLTPLGGPEYF. Here the CDR3 DNA reads TGTGCCAGCCTGACGCCGCTGGGGGGGCCGGAGTATTTT.